The clone carrying this TCR beta chain came up once. Trimming cost V 0 bases and J 2 bases, with 17 bases left between them. The CDR3 has 18 amino acids. Germline lookup yields CDR1 MGHRA and CDR2 YSYEKL. Using immunoSEQ multiplex PCR, the repertoire was profiled, and TCRdb retains in-frame clones only, with some absent. The profile shows around 150,000 clones, roughly 93% of them singletons. These data come from a study of blood T cell repertoires in COVID-19. This TCR derives from a woman between 50 and 59 years old with acute or convalescent COVID-19. The chain recombines TRBV4-1 with TRBJ1-3; maybe TRBD1 (5 bases). The sample taken for sequencing was peripheral blood. In DNA, the CDR3 is TGCGCCAGCAGCCAAGATCTCTATGTGGGGGGTCCTGGAAACACCATATATTTT. Its protein product is CASSQDLYVGGPGNTIYF.